Listed below are T cell receptor beta chains from one sample, sequenced in a study of blood T cell repertoires in COVID-19. Clones were read by immunoSEQ multiplex PCR, and TCRdb kept only the in-frame ones, dropping some. The sample includes under 150,000 clones, 88% of them seen just once. The sequencing sample was made of peripheral blood. These receptor sequences come from a man between 65 and 85 years old with active COVID-19. CDR3s include the opening cysteine and the closing phenylalanine or tryptophan. The D gene is left open where the match is weak. Rows give clone size only sometimes, using once, few, many, or a class for an expanded clone.

j_call | clone_size | v_call | d_call | cdr3_nt | cdr3_aa
TRBJ1-4 | . | TRBV19 | . | TGTGCCAGTAGTGACCGCGGAGGGGCTAATGAAAAACTGTTTTTT | CASSDRGGANEKLFF
TRBJ2-7 | . | TRBV12-3/TRBV12-4 | TRBD1 | TGTGCCAGCAGTTTGGGACAGACCTACGAGCAGTACTTC | CASSLGQTYEQYF
TRBJ2-3 | . | TRBV24-1 | . | TGTGCCACCAGTGATTTTCAGGGTCCAGATACGCAGTATTTT | CATSDFQGPDTQYF
TRBJ1-2 | . | TRBV28 | TRBD1 | TGTGCCAGCAGTTTCCCCTCCAATGGCAGGGGGCTACTTGACTATGGCTACACCTTC | CASSFPSNGRGLLDYGYTF
TRBJ2-3 | once | TRBV2 | TRBD2 | TGTGCCAGCTATACTCCGGGACTAGCGGGAGAGGGTCTCTGGGCAGATACGCAGTATTTT | CASYTPGLAGEGLWADTQYF
TRBJ2-4 | . | TRBV3-1/TRBV3-2 | TRBD1 | TGTGCCAGCAGCCAAGATACAGGGGTAAACATTCAGTACTTC | CASSQDTGVNIQYF
TRBJ1-5 | once | TRBV6-6 | . | TGTGCCAGCAGTTACGGGCAGGGGAAGTATCAGCCCCAGCATTTT | CASSYGQGKYQPQHF
TRBJ1-2 | . | TRBV14 | TRBD1 | TGTGCCAGCAGCGCACAGGGGGCGTGGGGCTACACCTTC | CASSAQGAWGYTF
TRBJ2-5 | . | TRBV7-9 | TRBD1 | TGTGCCAGCAGCCCCAGGGGGCAAGAGACCCAGTACTTC | CASSPRGQETQYF
TRBJ2-3 | . | TRBV11-2 | . | TGTGCCAGCAGCTGGGGAGCAGATACGCAGTATTTT | CASSWGADTQYF
TRBJ1-1 | . | TRBV6-2/TRBV6-3 | . | TGTGCCAGCAGTTACTTCCAGGGCACTGAAGCTTTCTTT | CASSYFQGTEAFF
TRBJ2-2 | once | TRBV7-3 | TRBD2 | TGTGCCAGCAGCTTAAACCCGCGGGAGAGGACCGGGGAGCTGTTTTTT | CASSLNPRERTGELFF
TRBJ1-2 | . | TRBV28 | TRBD1 | TGTGCCAGCAGCAGGACAGGGGTTTATGGCTACACCTTC | CASSRTGVYGYTF
TRBJ1-1 | . | TRBV5-1 | . | TGCGCCAGCACTGTTGATGGGGGCGCCACTGAAGCTTTCTTT | CASTVDGGATEAFF
TRBJ2-7 | . | TRBV28 | . | TGTGCCAGCAGGAACCCAGGGTACGAGCAGTACTTC | CASRNPGYEQYF
TRBJ2-5 | . | TRBV4-3 | . | TGCGCCAGCAGCCAAGAAATCAGTGGGCTAGCGTGGGGCGGAGAGACCCAGTACTTC | CASSQEISGLAWGGETQYF
TRBJ2-7 | . | TRBV29-1 | . | TGCAGCGTTCTACGGGACTACGAGCAGTACTTC | CSVLRDYEQYF
TRBJ2-7 | . | TRBV6-2/TRBV6-3 | TRBD2 | TGTGCCAGCAGTTACGGACTAGCGGGACGCGCCGAGCAGTACTTC | CASSYGLAGRAEQYF
TRBJ2-3 | . | TRBV5-1 | . | TGCGCCAGCAGTGGGAGCGGGTATACAGATACGCAGTATTTT | CASSGSGYTDTQYF
TRBJ2-1 | . | TRBV12-3/TRBV12-4 | TRBD2 | TGTGCCAGCACCCCTCGGGGGGGCAATGAGCAGTTCTTC | CASTPRGGNEQFF
TRBJ2-3 | once | TRBV27 | TRBD2 | TGTGCCAGCAGTTTGACCCCGGGACTAGCGGGAGGGTTTTCCAAGGGAGATACGCAGTATTTT | CASSLTPGLAGGFSKGDTQYF
TRBJ1-5 | . | TRBV2 | TRBD1 | TGTGCCAGCAGCCCCGACAGGGGCAATCAGCCCCAGCATTTT | CASSPDRGNQPQHF
TRBJ2-2 | . | TRBV14 | TRBD2 | TGTGCCAGCAGTGTAGCGGGAGGGCCATCCGGGGAGCTGTTTTTT | CASSVAGGPSGELFF
TRBJ2-5 | . | TRBV5-6 | TRBD2 | TGTGCCAGCAGCTTACCGGGACTAGCGGGAGGGCCGGAGACCCAGTACTTC | CASSLPGLAGGPETQYF
TRBJ2-7 | . | TRBV7-3 | TRBD1 | TGTGCCGTGTCACAGGGGGCTCCTCCCTACGAGCAGTACTTC | CAVSQGAPPYEQYF
TRBJ2-5 | . | TRBV12-3/TRBV12-4 | TRBD1 | TGTGCCAGCAGTTTAGGGACAGGGGGGACCCAGTACTTC | CASSLGTGGTQYF
TRBJ2-1 | . | TRBV19 | TRBD2 | TGTGCCAGTAGTACGGGACTAGCGGTCTACAATGAGCAGTTCTTC | CASSTGLAVYNEQFF
TRBJ1-3 | . | TRBV12-1 | . | TGTGCCAGCAGCTCCCGGGACAGGGTTTACACCATATATTTT | CASSSRDRVYTIYF
TRBJ2-3 | once | TRBV5-1 | . | TGCGCCAGCAGCCGACGACTGGAGAGCACAGATACGCAGTATTTT | CASSRRLESTDTQYF
TRBJ1-2 | once | TRBV13 | TRBD1 | TGTGCCAGCAGCTTTCAGGGGGGAGCTAACTATGGCTACACCTTC | CASSFQGGANYGYTF
TRBJ1-1 | . | TRBV6-2/TRBV6-3 | TRBD1 | TGTGCCAGCAGTTACCCGGGGACAGGGAGGAACACTGAAGCTTTCTTT | CASSYPGTGRNTEAFF
TRBJ2-4 | . | TRBV24-1 | . | TGTGCCACCAGTGACACGCGACTGGGCAAAAACATTCAGTACTTC | CATSDTRLGKNIQYF
TRBJ2-5 | . | TRBV19 | . | TGTGCCAGTAGTGGAGGGTCCCTAGGAGAGACCCAGTACTTC | CASSGGSLGETQYF
TRBJ2-5 | . | TRBV18 | TRBD1 | TGTGCCAGCTCACCCAACAGGGGCCGGGAGACCCAGTACTTC | CASSPNRGRETQYF
TRBJ1-4 | . | TRBV7-2 | . | TGTGCCAGCAGCTTTCGGACAGCCACTAATGAAAAACTGTTTTTT | CASSFRTATNEKLFF
TRBJ1-4 | once | TRBV18 | . | TGTGCCAGTCGACCGGGAGCTAATGAAAAACTGTTTTTT | CASRPGANEKLFF
TRBJ1-2 | few | TRBV5-4 | . | TGTGCCAGCAGCTTGGAATACATCTATGGCTACACCTTC | CASSLEYIYGYTF
TRBJ1-2 | . | TRBV28 | TRBD1 | TGTGCCAGCTCTGGACAGGGGAAAAACTATGGCTACACCTTC | CASSGQGKNYGYTF
TRBJ2-3 | . | TRBV5-1 | TRBD1 | TGCGCCAGCACTACAGGGGGTACAGATACGCAGTATTTT | CASTTGGTDTQYF
TRBJ2-2 | once | TRBV3-1/TRBV3-2 | TRBD1 | TGTGCCAGCAGCCAGAGGACAGGTTCAACCGGGGAGCTGTTTTTT | CASSQRTGSTGELFF
TRBJ2-2 | . | TRBV4-3 | . | TGCGCCAGCAGCCTTATCAGGAACACCGGGGAGCTGTTTTTT | CASSLIRNTGELFF
TRBJ2-5 | . | TRBV5-1 | . | TGCGCCAGCAGCTTGGGATCCGTCCGCGGGGAGACCCAGTACTTC | CASSLGSVRGETQYF
TRBJ1-6 | once | TRBV7-3 | TRBD1 | TGTGCCAGCAGCTCAACCGGGACAGGGAGTTTTTTCCCCATACCCGCTTATAATTCACCCCTCCACTTT | CASSSTGTGSFFPIPAYNSPLHF
TRBJ2-7 | . | TRBV5-1 | . | TGCGCCAGCAGCTTGGACAGGGCCGGGTACGAGCAGTACTTC | CASSLDRAGYEQYF
TRBJ1-2 | . | TRBV28 | TRBD1 | TGTGCCAGCAGTTTGGGGGGACAGGCGAACTATGGCTACACCTTC | CASSLGGQANYGYTF
TRBJ2-4 | . | TRBV29-1 | . | TGCAGCGCCCGGGTAGGCAGAGAGTACTTC | CSARVGREYF
TRBJ1-2 | . | TRBV29-1 | TRBD1 | TGCAGCGCCTTCGGACAGGGTGCTAACTATGGCTACACCTTC | CSAFGQGANYGYTF
TRBJ2-3 | . | TRBV7-9 | . | TGTGCCAGCAGCGGAACCCCAGGGGCCACAGATACGCAGTATTTT | CASSGTPGATDTQYF